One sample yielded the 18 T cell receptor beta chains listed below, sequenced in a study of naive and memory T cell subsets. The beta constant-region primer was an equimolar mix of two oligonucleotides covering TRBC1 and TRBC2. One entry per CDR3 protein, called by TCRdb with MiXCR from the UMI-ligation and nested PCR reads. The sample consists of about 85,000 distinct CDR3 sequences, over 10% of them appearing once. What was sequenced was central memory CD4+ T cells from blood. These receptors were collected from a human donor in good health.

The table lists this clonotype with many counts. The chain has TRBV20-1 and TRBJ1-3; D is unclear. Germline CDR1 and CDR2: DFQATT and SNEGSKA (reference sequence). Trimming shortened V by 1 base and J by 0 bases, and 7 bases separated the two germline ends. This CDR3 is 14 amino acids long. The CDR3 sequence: CSARALSSGNTIYF. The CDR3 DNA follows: TGCAGTGCTAGAGCACTGAGCTCTGGAAACACCATATATTTT.

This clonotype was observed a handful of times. The CDR3, as DNA: TGTGCCAGCAGCCAAAATACTGCCCGGCGGGGCGGCTACACCTTC. The encoded protein is CASSQNTARRGGYTF. The genes are TRBV3-1 and TRBJ1-2, with a weak D call TRBD1 (5 bases). The V and J ends lost 2 bases and 8 bases respectively, with 18 bases between them. The V gene's germline CDR1 is LGHDT and CDR2 YNNKEL (reference sequence). There are 15 residues in the CDR3.

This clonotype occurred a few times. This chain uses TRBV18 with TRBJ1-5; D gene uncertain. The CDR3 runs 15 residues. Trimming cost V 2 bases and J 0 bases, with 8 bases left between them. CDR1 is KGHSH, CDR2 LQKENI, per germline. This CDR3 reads CASSPTADSNQPQHF. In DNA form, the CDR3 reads TGTGCCAGCTCACCAACCGCGGATAGCAATCAGCCCCAGCATTTT.

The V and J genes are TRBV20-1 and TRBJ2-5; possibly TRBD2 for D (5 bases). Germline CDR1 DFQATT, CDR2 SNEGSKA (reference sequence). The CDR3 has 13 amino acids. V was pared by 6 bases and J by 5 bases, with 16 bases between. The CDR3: CSASRVARETQYF. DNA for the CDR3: TGCAGTGCCAGTCGCGTAGCGAGGGAGACCCAGTACTTC.

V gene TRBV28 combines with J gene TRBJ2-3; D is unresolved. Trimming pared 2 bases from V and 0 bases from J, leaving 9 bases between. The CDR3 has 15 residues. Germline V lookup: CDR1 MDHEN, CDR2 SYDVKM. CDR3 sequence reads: CASSLPQTSTDTQYF. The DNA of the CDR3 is TGTGCCAGCAGTTTACCCCAGACTAGCACAGATACGCAGTATTTT.

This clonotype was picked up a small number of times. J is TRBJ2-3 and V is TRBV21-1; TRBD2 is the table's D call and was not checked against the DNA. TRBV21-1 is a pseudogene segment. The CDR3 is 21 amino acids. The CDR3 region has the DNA TGTGCCAGCAGCCTAAACAATCGGGACAGTCCCAGGACGTCTAGCACAGATACGCAGTATTTT. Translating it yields CASSLNNRDSPRTSSTDTQYF.

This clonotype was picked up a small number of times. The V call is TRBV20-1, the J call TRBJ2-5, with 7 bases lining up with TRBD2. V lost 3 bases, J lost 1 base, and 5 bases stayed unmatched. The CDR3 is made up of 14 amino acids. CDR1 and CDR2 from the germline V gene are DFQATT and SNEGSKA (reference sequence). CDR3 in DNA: TGCAGTGCTAGTTCGCGGGGGATCCAAGAGACCCAGTACTTC. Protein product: CSASSRGIQETQYF.

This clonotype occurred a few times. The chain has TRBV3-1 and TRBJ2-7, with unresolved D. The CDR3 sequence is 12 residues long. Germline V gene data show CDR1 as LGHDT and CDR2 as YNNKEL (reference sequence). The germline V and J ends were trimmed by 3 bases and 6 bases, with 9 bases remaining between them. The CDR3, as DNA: TGTGCCAGCAGCCACATGGGGTCCGAGCAGTACTTC. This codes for CASSHMGSEQYF.

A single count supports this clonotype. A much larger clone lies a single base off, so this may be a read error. The CDR3 region has the DNA TGTGCCGGCAGCCGACCTAAAACCGGGACAGGGGGCGGTCATGGCTACACCTTC. This encodes CAGSRPKTGTGGGHGYTF. The rearrangement links TRBV11-2 to TRBJ1-2, with 12 bases matching TRBD1. Germline CDR1 reads SGHAT; CDR2 reads FQNNGV. The CDR3 extends over 18 amino acids.

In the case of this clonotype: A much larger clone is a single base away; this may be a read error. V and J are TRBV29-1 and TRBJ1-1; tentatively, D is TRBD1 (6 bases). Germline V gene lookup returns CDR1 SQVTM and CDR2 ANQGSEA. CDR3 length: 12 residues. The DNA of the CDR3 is TGCAGCGCCCTAACAGGGCACACTGAAGCTCTCTTT. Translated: CSALTGHTEALF.

The CDR3 protein is CASSLEDQPQHF. In DNA form, the CDR3 reads TGTGCCAGCAGTTTAGAAGATCAGCCCCAGCATTTT. The chain links TRBV28 to TRBJ1-5; D uncertain. Germline V gene sequence: CDR1 MDHEN, CDR2 SYDVKM. The CDR3 sequence is 12 residues long. The V end lost 2 bases, the J end lost 5 bases, and 4 bases lay between the germline ends. Filled out from reference TRBV28 and TRBJ1-5, the complete variable domain reads DVKVTQSSRYLVKRTGEKVFLECVQDMDHENMFWYRQDPGLGLRLIYFSYDVKMKEKGDIPEGYSVSREKKERFSLILESASTNQTSMYLCASSLEDQPQHFGDGTRLSIL.

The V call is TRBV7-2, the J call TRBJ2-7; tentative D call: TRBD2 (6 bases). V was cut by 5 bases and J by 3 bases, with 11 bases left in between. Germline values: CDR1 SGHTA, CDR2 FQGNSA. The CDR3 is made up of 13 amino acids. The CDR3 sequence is CASSRGTGYEQYF. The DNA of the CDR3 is TGTGCCAGCAGCCGGGGGACCGGCTACGAGCAGTACTTC.

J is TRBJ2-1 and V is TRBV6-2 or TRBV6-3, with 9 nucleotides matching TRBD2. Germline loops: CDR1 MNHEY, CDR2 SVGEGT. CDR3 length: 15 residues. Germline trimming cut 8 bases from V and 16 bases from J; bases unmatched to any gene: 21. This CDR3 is CASDNRAGTSHSIFF. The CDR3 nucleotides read TGTGCCAGCGACAACCGGGCCGGGACTAGCCATTCGATATTCTTC.

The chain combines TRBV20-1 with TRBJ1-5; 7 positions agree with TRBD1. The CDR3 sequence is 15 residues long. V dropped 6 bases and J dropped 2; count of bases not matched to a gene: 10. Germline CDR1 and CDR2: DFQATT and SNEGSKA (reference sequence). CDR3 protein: CSANTGAKGNQPQHF. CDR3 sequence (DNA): TGCAGTGCAAACACAGGGGCCAAAGGCAATCAGCCCCAGCATTTT.

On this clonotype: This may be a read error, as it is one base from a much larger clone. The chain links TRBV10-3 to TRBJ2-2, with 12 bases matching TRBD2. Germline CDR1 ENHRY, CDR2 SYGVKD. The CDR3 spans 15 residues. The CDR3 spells CAIRTSGRGTVELFF. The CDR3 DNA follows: TGTGCCATCAGGACTAGCGGGAGAGGGACCGTGGAGCTGTTTTTT.

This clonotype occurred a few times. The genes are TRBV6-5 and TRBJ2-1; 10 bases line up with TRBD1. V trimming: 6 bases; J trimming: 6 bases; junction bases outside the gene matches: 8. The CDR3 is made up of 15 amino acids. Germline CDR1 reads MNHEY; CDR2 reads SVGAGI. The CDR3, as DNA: TGTGCCAGCAGGCGCGGGACAGGGGAAACCAATGAGCAGTTCTTC. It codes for CASRRGTGETNEQFF.

CDR3 sequence: CASSLERIYEQYF. The CDR3 DNA follows: TGTGCCAGCAGCTTAGAGCGGATCTACGAGCAGTACTTC. This chain joins TRBV7-2 and TRBJ2-7, with a possible D match to TRBD2 (5 bases). CDR1 and CDR2 (germline): SGHTA, FQGNSA. The length of the CDR3 is 13 residues. V dropped 1 base and J dropped 3 bases, with 7 bases sitting between them. Together with reference TRBV7-2 and TRBJ2-7, the CDR3 gives the full variable domain: GAGVSQSPSNKVTEKGKDVELRCDPISGHTALYWYRQSLGQGLEFLIYFQGNSAPDKSGLPSDRFSAERTGGSVSTLTIQRTQQEDSAVYLCASSLERIYEQYFGPGTRLTVT.

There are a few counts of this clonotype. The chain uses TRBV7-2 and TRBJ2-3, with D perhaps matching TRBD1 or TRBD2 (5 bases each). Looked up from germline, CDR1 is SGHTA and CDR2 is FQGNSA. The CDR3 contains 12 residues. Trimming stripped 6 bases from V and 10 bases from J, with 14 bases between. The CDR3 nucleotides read TGTGCCAGCAGTCCGGGGCCGAGAGCGCAGTATTTT. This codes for CASSPGPRAQYF.